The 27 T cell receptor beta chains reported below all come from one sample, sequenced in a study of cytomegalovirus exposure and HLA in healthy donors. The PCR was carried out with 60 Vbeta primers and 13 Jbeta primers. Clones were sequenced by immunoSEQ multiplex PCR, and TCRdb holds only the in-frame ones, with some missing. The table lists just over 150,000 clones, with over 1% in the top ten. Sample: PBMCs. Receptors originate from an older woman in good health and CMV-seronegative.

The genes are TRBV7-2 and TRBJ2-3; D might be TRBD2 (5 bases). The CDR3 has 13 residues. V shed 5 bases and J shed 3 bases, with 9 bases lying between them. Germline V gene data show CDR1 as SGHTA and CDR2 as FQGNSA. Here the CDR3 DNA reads TGTGCCAGCAGCCCTGGGAGTACAGATACGCAGTATTTT. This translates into CASSPGSTDTQYF. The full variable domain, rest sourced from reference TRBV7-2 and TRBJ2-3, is GAGVSQSPSNKVTEKGKDVELRCDPISGHTALYWYRQSLGQGLEFLIYFQGNSAPDKSGLPSDRFSAERTGGSVSTLTIQRTQQEDSAVYLCASSPGSTDTQYFGPGTRLTVL.

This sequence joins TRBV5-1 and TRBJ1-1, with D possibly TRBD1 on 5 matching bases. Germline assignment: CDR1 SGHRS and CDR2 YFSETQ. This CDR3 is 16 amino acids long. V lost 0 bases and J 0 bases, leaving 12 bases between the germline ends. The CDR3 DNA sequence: TGCGCCAGCAGCTTGGCTCCCCGGGGGATGAACACTGAAGCTTTCTTT. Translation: CASSLAPRGMNTEAFF. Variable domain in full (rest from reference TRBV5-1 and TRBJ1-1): KAGVTQTPRYLIKTRGQQVTLSCSPISGHRSVSWYQQTPGQGLQFLFEYFSETQRNKGNFPGRFSGRQFSNSRSEMNVSTLELGDSALYLCASSLAPRGMNTEAFFGQGTRLTVV.

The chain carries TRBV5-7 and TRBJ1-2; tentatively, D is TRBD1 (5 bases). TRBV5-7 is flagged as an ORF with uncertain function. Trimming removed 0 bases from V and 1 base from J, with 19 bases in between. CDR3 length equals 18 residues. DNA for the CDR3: TGTGCCAGCAGCTTGGTGGGGGGAGGTGTCGGCTTTAACTATGGCTACACCTTC. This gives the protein CASSLVGGGVGFNYGYTF.

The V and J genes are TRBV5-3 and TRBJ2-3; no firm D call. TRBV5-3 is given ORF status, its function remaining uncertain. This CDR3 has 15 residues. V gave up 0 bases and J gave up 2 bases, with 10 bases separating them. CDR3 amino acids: CARSLGAGYTDTQYF. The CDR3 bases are TGTGCCAGAAGCTTGGGGGCCGGATACACAGATACGCAGTATTTT.

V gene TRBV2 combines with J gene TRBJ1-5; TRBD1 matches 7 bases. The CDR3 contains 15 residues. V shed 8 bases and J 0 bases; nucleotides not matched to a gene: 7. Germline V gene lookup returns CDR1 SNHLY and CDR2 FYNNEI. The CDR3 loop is CASRLRDSSNQPQHF. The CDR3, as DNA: TGTGCCAGCCGCCTTCGGGACAGTAGCAATCAGCCCCAGCATTTT.

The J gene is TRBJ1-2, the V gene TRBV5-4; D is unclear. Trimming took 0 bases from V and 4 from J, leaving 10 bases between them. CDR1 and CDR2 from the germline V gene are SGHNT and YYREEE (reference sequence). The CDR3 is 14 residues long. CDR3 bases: TGTGCCAGCAGCTTGGACTCGGGAGGCTATGGCTACACCTTC. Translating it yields CASSLDSGGYGYTF.

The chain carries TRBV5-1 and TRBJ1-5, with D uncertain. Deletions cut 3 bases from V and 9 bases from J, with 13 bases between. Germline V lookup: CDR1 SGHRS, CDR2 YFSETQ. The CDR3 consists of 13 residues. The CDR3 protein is CASSWGVGGPQHF. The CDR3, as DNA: TGCGCCAGCAGCTGGGGAGTAGGAGGGCCCCAGCATTTT.

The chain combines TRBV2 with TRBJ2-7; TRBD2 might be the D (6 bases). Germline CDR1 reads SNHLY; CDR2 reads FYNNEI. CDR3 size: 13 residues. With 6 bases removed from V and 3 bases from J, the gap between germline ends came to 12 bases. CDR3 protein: CASRWAAGYEQYF. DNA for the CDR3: TGTGCCAGCAGGTGGGCAGCGGGCTACGAGCAGTACTTC.

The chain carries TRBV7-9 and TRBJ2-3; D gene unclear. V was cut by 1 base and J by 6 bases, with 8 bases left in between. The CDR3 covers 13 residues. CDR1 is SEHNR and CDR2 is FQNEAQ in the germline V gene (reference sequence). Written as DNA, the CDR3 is TGTGCCAGCAGCTTAGGCGACTCGGATACGCAGTATTTT. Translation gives CASSLGDSDTQYF.

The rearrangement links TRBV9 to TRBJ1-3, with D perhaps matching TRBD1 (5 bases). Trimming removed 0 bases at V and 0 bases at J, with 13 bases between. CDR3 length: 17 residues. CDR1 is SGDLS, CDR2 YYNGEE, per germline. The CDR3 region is CASSVAWGRGSGNTIYF. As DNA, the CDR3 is TGTGCCAGCAGCGTAGCTTGGGGAAGGGGCTCTGGAAACACCATATATTTT.

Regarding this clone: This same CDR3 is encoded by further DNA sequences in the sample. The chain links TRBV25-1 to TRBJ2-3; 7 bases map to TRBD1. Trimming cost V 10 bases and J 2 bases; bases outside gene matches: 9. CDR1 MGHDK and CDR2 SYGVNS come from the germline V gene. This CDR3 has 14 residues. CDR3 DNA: TGTGCCACAGATGGGGACAGTATCACAGATACGCAGTATTTT. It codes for CATDGDSITDTQYF.

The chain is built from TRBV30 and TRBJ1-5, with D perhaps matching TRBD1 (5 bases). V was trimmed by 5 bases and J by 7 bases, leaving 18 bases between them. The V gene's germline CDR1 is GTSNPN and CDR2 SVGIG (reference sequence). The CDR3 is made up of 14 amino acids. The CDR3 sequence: CAWGTGTGSQPQHF. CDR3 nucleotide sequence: TGTGCCTGGGGCACAGGTACCGGGAGCCAGCCCCAGCATTTT.

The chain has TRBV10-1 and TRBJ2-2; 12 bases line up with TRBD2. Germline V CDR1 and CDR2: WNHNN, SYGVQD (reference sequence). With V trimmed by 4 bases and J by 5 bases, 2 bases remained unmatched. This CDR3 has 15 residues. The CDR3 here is CASSGTSGGTGELFF. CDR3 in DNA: TGCGCCAGCAGTGGAACTAGCGGGGGGACCGGGGAGCTGTTTTTT.

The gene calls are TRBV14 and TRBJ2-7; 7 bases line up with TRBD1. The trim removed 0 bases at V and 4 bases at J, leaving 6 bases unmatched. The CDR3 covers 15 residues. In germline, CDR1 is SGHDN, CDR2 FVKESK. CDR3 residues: CASSQDTGVTYEQYF. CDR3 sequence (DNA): TGTGCCAGCAGCCAAGATACAGGGGTAACTTACGAGCAGTACTTC.

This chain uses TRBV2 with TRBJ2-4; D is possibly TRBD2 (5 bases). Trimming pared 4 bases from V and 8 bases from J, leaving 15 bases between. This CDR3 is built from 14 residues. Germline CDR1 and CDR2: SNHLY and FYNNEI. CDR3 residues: CASSGGLVSDIQYF. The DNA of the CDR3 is TGTGCCAGCAGTGGAGGGCTAGTGTCGGACATTCAGTACTTC. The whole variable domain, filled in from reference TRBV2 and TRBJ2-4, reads EPEVTQTPSHQVTQMGQEVILRCVPISNHLYFYWYRQILGQKVEFLVSFYNNEISEKSEIFDDQFSVERPDGSNFTLKIRSTKLEDSAMYFCASSGGLVSDIQYFGAGTRLSVL.

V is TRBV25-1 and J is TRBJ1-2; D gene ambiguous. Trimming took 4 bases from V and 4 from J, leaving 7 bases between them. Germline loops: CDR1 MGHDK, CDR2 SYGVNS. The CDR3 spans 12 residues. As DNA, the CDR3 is TGTGCCAGCAGTGTGATCGGCTATGGCTACACCTTC. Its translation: CASSVIGYGYTF.

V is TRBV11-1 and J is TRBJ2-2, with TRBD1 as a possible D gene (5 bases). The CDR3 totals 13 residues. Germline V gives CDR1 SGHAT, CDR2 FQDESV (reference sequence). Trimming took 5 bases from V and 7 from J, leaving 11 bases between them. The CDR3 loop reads CASSQDISGELFF. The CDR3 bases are TGTGCCAGCAGCCAGGACATCAGCGGGGAGCTGTTTTTT.

The CDR3 sequence: CAWKRGTSTDTQYF. DNA for the CDR3: TGTGCCTGGAAGCGCGGAACTAGCACAGATACGCAGTATTTT. The V call is TRBV30, the J call TRBJ2-3, with D uncertain. The CDR3 loop spans 14 amino acids. CDR1 GTSNPN and CDR2 SVGIG come from the germline V gene (reference sequence). The V end was cut by 4 bases, the J end by 0 bases, with 11 bases between.

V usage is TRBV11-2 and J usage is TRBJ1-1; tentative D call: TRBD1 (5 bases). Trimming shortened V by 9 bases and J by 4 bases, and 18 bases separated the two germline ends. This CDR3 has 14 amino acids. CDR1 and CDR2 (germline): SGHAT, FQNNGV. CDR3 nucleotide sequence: TGTGCCAGTTCACCAGGGAATATTGGCACTGAAGCTTTCTTT. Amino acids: CASSPGNIGTEAFF.

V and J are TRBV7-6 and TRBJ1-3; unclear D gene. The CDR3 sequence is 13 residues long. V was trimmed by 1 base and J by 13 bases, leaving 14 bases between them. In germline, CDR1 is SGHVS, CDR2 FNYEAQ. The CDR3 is CASSLGLGRQIYF. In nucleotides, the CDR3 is TGTGCCAGCAGCTTAGGCCTCGGCAGGCAGATATATTTT.

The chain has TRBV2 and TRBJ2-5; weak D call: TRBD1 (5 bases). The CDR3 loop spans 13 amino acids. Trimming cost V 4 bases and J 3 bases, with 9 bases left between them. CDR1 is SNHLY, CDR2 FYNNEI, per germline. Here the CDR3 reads CASSAEQEETQYF. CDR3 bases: TGTGCCAGCAGTGCGGAACAGGAAGAGACCCAGTACTTC.

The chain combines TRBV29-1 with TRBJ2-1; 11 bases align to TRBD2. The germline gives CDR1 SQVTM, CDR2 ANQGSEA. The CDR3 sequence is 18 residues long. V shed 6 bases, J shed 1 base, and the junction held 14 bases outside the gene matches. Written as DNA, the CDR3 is TGCAGCGTGCGACCCTATAGCGGGAGGGGTAAATCCTACAATGAGCAGTTCTTC. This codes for CSVRPYSGRGKSYNEQFF.

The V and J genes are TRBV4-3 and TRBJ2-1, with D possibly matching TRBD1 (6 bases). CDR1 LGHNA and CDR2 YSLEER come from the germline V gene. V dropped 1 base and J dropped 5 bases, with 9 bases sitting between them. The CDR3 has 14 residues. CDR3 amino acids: CASSQVEGDNEQFF. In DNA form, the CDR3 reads TGCGCCAGCAGCCAAGTTGAGGGGGACAATGAGCAGTTCTTC.

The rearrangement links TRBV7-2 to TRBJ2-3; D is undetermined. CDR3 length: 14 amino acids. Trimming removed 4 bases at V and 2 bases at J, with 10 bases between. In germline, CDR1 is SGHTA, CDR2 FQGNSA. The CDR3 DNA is TGTGCCAGCAGCTCCCTATCCAACACAGATACGCAGTATTTT. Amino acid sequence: CASSSLSNTDTQYF. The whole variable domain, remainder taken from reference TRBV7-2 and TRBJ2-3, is GAGVSQSPSNKVTEKGKDVELRCDPISGHTALYWYRQSLGQGLEFLIYFQGNSAPDKSGLPSDRFSAERTGGSVSTLTIQRTQQEDSAVYLCASSSLSNTDTQYFGPGTRLTVL.

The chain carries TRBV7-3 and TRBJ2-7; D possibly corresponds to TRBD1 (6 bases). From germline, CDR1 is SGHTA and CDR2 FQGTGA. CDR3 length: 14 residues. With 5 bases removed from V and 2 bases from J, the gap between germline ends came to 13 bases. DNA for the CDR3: TGTGCCAGCAGCCCCGGTCAGGGGACCTACGAGCAGTACTTC. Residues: CASSPGQGTYEQYF.

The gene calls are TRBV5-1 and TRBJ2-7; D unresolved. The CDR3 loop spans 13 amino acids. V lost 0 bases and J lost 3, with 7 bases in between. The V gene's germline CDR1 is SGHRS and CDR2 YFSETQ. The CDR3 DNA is TGCGCCAGCAGCTTGGGGCGGAACTACGAGCAGTACTTC. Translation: CASSLGRNYEQYF.

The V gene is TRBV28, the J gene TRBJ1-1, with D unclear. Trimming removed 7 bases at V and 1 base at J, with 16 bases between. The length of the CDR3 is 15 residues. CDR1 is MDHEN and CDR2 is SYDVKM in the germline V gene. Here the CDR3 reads CASTMVGRSNTEAFF. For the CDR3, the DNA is TGTGCCAGCACTATGGTGGGCAGGTCGAACACTGAAGCTTTCTTT.